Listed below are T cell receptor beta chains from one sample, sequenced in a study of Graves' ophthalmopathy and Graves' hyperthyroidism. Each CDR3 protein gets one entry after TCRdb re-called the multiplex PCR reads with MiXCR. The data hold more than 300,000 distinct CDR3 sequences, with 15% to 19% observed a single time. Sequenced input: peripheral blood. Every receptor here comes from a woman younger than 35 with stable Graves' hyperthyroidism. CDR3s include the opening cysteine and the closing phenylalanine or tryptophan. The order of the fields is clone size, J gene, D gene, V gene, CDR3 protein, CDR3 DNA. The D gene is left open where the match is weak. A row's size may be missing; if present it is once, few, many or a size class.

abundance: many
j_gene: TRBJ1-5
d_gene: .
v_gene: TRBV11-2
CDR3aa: CASSLERAGVSNQPQHF
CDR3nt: TGTGCCAGCAGCTTAGAGAGGGCAGGGGTGAGCAATCAGCCCCAGCATTTT

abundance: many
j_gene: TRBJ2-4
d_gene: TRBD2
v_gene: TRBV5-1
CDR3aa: CASRRWEGTIQYF
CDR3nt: TGCGCCAGCCGCCGCTGGGAGGGTACCATTCAGTACTTC

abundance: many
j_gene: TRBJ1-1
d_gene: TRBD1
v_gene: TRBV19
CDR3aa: CASSTLLDRFFGMNTEAFF
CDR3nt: TGTGCCAGTAGTACCCTTTTGGACAGGTTCTTTGGTATGAACACTGAAGCTTTCTTT

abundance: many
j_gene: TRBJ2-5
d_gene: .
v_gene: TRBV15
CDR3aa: CATSRDVGETQYF
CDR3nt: TGTGCCACCAGCAGAGATGTTGGGGAGACCCAGTACTTC

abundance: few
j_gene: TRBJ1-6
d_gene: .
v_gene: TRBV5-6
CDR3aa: CASSFKRSRQPLHF
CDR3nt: TGTGCCAGCAGCTTCAAGAGGTCCCGCCAGCCCCTCCACTTT

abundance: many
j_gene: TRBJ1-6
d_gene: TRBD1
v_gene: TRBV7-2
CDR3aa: CASSTYTGGNSPLHF
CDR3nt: TGTGCCAGCAGCACCTATACAGGGGGTAATTCACCCCTCCACTTT

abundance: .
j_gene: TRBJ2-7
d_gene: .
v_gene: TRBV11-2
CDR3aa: CASSLDRGRNSILYEQYF
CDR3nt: TGTGCCAGCAGCTTAGATCGCGGGCGGAACTCCATCCTCTACGAGCAGTACTTC

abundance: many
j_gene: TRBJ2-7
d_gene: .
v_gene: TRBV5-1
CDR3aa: CASGRDTSYEQYF
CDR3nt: TGCGCCAGCGGTCGGGACACCTCCTACGAGCAGTACTTC

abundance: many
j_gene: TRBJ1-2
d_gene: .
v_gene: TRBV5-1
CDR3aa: CASSLVSGYGYTF
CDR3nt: TGCGCCAGCAGCTTGGTTTCGGGCTATGGCTACACCTTC

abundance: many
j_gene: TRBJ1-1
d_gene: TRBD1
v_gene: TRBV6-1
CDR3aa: CASTESGGLAAFF
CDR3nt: TGTGCCAGCACTGAATCAGGGGGGTTGGCAGCTTTCTTT

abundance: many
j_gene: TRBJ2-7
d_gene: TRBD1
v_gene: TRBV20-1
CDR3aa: CSASGQGAQAEQYF
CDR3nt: TGCAGTGCTTCTGGACAGGGGGCGCAGGCCGAGCAGTACTTC

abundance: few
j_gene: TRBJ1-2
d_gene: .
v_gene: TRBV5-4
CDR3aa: CASRNLQGPNYGYTF
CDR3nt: TGTGCCAGCAGGAATCTACAAGGCCCTAACTATGGCTACACCTTC

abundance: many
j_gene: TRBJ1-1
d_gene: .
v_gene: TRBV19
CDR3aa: CASSSAGTARSGAFF
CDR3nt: TGTGCCAGTAGTTCTGCCGGGACTGCCCGTTCCGGAGCTTTCTTT

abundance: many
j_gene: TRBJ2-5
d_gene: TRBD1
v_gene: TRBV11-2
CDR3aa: CASSHFRDREQETQYF
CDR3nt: TGTGCCAGCAGCCACTTTAGGGACAGGGAGCAAGAGACCCAGTACTTC

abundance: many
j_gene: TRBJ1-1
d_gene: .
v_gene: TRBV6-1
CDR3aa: CASSEATQGTEAFF
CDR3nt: TGTGCCAGCAGTGAAGCAACACAGGGTACTGAAGCTTTCTTT

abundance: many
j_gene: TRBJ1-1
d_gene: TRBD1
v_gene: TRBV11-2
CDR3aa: CASSFRDRGLDEAFF
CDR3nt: TGTGCCAGCAGCTTTCGGGACAGGGGGCTTGATGAAGCTTTCTTT

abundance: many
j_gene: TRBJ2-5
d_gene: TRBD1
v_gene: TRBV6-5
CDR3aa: CASRTGAQETQYF
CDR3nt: TGTGCCAGCCGGACAGGAGCCCAAGAGACCCAGTACTTC

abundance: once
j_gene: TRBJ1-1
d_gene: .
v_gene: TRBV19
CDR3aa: CASSTEGQIGGEAFF
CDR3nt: TGTGCCAGTAGTACCGAAGGACAGATCGGGGGTGAAGCTTTCTTT

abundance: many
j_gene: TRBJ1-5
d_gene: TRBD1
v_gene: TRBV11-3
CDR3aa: CASSLGDRGLNQPQHF
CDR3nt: TGTGCCAGCAGCTTAGGGGACAGGGGGCTCAATCAGCCCCAGCATTTT

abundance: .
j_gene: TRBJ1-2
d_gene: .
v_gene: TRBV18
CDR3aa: CASSPIEGSYGYTF
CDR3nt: TGTGCCAGCTCACCAATTGAGGGATCCTATGGCTACACCTTC

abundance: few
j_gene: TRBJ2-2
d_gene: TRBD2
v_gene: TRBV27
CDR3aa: CASKQEGRIAGYTGELFF
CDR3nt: TGTGCCAGCAAACAGGAGGGGAGAATAGCGGGGTACACCGGGGAGCTGTTTTTT

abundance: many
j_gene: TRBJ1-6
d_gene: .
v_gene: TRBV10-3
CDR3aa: CAISESPTGLNSPLHF
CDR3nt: TGTGCCATCAGTGAGTCTCCTACAGGCCTTAATTCACCCCTCCACTTT

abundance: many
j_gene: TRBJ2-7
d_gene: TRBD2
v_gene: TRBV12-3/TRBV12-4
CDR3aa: CASSSPTSQYEQYF
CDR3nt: TGTGCCAGCAGTTCCCCGACTAGCCAGTACGAGCAGTACTTC

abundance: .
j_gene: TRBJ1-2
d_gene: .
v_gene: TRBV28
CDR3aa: CASRVDPYGYTF
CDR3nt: TGTGCCAGTAGGGTTGATCCCTATGGCTACACCTTC

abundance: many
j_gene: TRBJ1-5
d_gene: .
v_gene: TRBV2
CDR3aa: CASRVGQSNQPQHF
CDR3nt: TGTGCCAGCAGGGTTGGACAGAGCAATCAGCCCCAGCATTTT

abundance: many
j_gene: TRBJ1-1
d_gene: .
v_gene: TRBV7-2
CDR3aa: CASSLGWTGAFF
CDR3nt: TGTGCCAGCAGCTTAGGGTGGACCGGAGCTTTCTTT

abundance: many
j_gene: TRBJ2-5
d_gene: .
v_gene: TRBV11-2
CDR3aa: CASTGTPRAQYF
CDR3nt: TGTGCCAGTACCGGGACCCCCAGGGCCCAGTACTTC

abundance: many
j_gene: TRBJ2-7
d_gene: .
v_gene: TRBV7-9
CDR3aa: CASVKEGRPLHEQYF
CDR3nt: TGTGCCAGCGTTAAAGAGGGAAGGCCCCTACACGAGCAGTACTTC

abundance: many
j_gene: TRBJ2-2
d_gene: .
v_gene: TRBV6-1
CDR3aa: CASSEYWLGNTGELFF
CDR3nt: TGTGCCAGCAGTGAATATTGGTTGGGGAATACCGGGGAGCTGTTTTTT